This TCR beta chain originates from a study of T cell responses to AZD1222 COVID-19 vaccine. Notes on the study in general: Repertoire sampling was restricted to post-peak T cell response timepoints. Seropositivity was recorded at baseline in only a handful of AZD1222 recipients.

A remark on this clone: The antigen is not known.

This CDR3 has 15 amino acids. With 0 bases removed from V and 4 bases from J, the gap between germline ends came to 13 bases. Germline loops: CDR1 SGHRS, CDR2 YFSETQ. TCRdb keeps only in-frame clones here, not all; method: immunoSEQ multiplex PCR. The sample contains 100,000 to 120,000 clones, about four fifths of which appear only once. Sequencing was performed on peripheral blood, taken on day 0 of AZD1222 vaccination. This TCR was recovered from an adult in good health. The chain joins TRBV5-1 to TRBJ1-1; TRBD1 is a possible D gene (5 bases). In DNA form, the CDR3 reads TGCGCCAGCAGCTTGGCTGGGGGATTGGGCACTGAAGCTTTCTTT. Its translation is CASSLAGGLGTEAFF.